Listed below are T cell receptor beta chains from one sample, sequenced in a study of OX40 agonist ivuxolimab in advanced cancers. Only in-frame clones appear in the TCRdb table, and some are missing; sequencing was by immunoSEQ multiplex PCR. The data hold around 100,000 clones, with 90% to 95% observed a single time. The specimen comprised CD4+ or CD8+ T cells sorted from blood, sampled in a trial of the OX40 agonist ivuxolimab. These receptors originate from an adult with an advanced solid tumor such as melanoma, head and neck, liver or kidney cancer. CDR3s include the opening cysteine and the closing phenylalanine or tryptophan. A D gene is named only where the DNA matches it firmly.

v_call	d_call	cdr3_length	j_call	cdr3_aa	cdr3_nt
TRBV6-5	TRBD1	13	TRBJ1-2	CASSQQGGNGYTF	TGTGCCAGCAGTCAACAGGGGGGTAATGGCTACACCTTC
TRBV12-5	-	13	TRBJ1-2	CASGFGGFDGYTF	TGTGCTAGTGGTTTTGGGGGGTTCGATGGCTACACCTTC
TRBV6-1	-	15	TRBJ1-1	CASSDGGTMNTEAFF	TGTGCCAGCAGTGACGGGGGGACCATGAACACTGAAGCTTTCTTT
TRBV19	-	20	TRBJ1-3	CASTPWAGPPTYQPGNTIYF	TGTGCCAGTACCCCCTGGGCGGGTCCTCCCACATATCAACCTGGAAACACCATATATTTT
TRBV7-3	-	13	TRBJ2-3	CASSVPSTDTQYF	TGTGCCAGCAGCGTACCTAGCACAGATACGCAGTATTTT
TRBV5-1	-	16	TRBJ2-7	CASSLAEVRGSYEQYF	TGCGCCAGCAGCTTGGCCGAGGTCCGCGGCTCCTACGAGCAGTACTTC
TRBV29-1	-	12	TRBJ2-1	CSVEGRVREQFF	TGCAGCGTTGAGGGCAGGGTGAGAGAGCAGTTCTTC
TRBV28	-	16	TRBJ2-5	CASSPPLSGSRGTQYF	TGTGCCAGCAGCCCCCCCCTATCCGGGTCGAGGGGGACCCAGTACTTC
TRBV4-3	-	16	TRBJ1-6	CASSQDRPELGSPLHF	TGCGCCAGCAGCCAAGATAGGCCAGAGCTTGGTTCACCCCTCCACTTT
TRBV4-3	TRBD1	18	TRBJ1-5	CASSQYEFRTGKGQPQHF	TGCGCCAGCAGCCAATATGAGTTCCGGACAGGGAAGGGACAGCCCCAGCATTTT
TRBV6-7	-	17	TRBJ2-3	CASSYSRHGPSTDTQYF	TGTGCCAGCAGTTACTCCCGACACGGCCCTAGCACAGATACGCAGTATTTT